A single TCR beta chain is shown here with its context. HTBI primers from iRepertoire and Arm-PCR of CDR3 regions yielded the TCR beta libraries. TCRdb analysed the multiplex PCR reads with MiXCR anew, one entry per CDR3 protein. This sample has 420,000 or so distinct CDR3 sequences, with 23% found just once. The entry originates in a study of regulatory T cells in long-lasting Graves disease. Time point indicated: persistent/refractory GD, antithyroid drugs over 5 years with positive TRAb. The authors made the TCR library using RNA they extracted from PBMCs. In germline, CDR1 is GTSNPN, CDR2 SVGIG (reference sequence). The junction had 13 bases not matched to a gene; V was cut back by 4 bases and J by 9 bases. The length of the CDR3 is 16 residues.

This TCR derives from a female donor with Graves disease. The genes are TRBV30 and TRBJ2-5; 14 bases align to TRBD2. Sequencing used peripheral blood mononuclear cells (PBMCs), obtained when the disease was refractory, from a patient treated with antithyroid drugs. The CDR3, as DNA: TGTGCCTGGAATTCTCCTCGACTAGCGGGGGGGCAACCCCAGTACTTC. This gives the protein CAWNSPRLAGGQPQYF.